Listed below are T cell receptor beta chains from one sample, sequenced in a study of T-cell memory formation after mild COVID-19. TCRdb redid the calling of the 5' RACE reads with MiXCR, one entry per CDR3 protein. This table has 210,000 or so distinct CDR3 sequences, about 11% appearing once. Sequencing input: PBMCs or a T cell subset sorted from them (not recorded which). All receptors derive from a man younger than 30 who had mild COVID-19 (a few samples of this study predate the infection). Cell type and time point are not known. Both conserved end residues are part of each CDR3. The D gene is left open where the match is weak. Size is omitted from some rows. Given values are once, few, many or a class for expanded clones.

j_call clone_size d_call v_call cdr3_aa cdr3_nt
TRBJ1-2 NA NA TRBV7-8 CASSPHRRQAPSHYGYTF TGTGCCAGCAGCCCCCATCGGCGACAGGCCCCCTCGCACTATGGCTACACCTTC
TRBJ1-2 NA NA TRBV9 CASSPLSADSYGYTF TGTGCCAGCAGTCCGCTTTCGGCGGACAGCTATGGCTACACCTTC
TRBJ2-7 few TRBD2 TRBV20-1 CSAPLAGDEQYF TGCAGTGCTCCTCTAGCGGGGGACGAGCAGTACTTC
TRBJ1-1 NA NA TRBV7-2 CASSSRPNTEAFF TGTGCCAGCAGCTCCCGGCCGAACACTGAAGCTTTCTTT
TRBJ2-7 NA NA TRBV29-1 CSVDGGSYEQYF TGCAGCGTTGACGGGGGTTCCTACGAGCAGTACTTC
TRBJ2-5 NA NA TRBV19 CASRSVHSGETQYF TGTGCCAGCCGTTCGGTACATTCAGGGGAGACCCAGTACTTC
TRBJ2-4 NA NA TRBV5-1 CASSGGGASLSNIQYF TGCGCCAGCAGCGGAGGGGGGGCCTCCCTAAGTAACATTCAGTACTTC
TRBJ1-1 few NA TRBV6-5 CASSYSGHLEAFF TGTGCCAGCAGTTATTCGGGACACCTTGAAGCTTTCTTT
TRBJ2-6 NA NA TRBV4-2 CARSPGGSSSGANVLTF TGTGCCAGAAGCCCGGGGGGCTCCTCCTCTGGGGCCAACGTCCTGACTTTC
TRBJ2-7 NA TRBD1 TRBV9 CASSGGQGSSYEQYF TGTGCCAGCAGCGGAGGACAGGGGAGCTCCTACGAGCAGTACTTC
TRBJ1-5 NA NA TRBV20-1 CSAADTRSNQPQHF TGCAGTGCTGCGGACACGAGGAGCAATCAGCCCCAGCATTTT
TRBJ1-2 few NA TRBV6-5 CASRAGARGGSYTF TGTGCCAGCAGAGCAGGGGCAAGAGGAGGGAGCTACACCTTC
TRBJ2-5 NA NA TRBV11-1 CASSLAVKETQYF TGTGCCAGCAGCTTAGCGGTAAAAGAGACCCAGTACTTC
TRBJ2-3 NA NA TRBV7-2 CATGTLSTDTQYF TGTGCCACAGGAACCCTTAGCACAGATACGCAGTATTTT
TRBJ2-5 many NA TRBV29-1 CSVEDQVETQYF TGCAGCGTTGAGGACCAGGTGGAGACCCAGTACTTC
TRBJ2-2 many NA TRBV5-1 CASRDGQGTGELFF TGCGCCAGCCGGGACGGCCAGGGGACCGGGGAGCTGTTTTTT
TRBJ1-3 NA NA TRBV20-1 CSARDSQGYNTIYF TGCAGTGCTAGAGATTCACAGGGTTATAACACCATATATTTT
TRBJ2-3 many NA TRBV20-1 CSAITSGSTDTQYF TGCAGTGCTATAACCAGCGGTTCCACAGATACGCAGTATTTT
TRBJ2-7 NA TRBD2 TRBV7-2 CASSFGLVRGEFYEQYF TGTGCCAGCAGCTTCGGTCTGGTGCGGGGGGAGTTCTACGAGCAGTACTTC
TRBJ1-4 NA NA TRBV12-3/TRBV12-4 CASSFWGGSNEKLFF TGTGCCAGCAGTTTTTGGGGCGGAAGTAATGAAAAACTGTTTTTT
TRBJ2-3 NA TRBD2 TRBV2 CASSARGTSGHTQYF TGTGCCAGCAGCGCCAGAGGGACTAGCGGCCATACGCAGTATTTT
TRBJ1-1 NA NA TRBV20-1 CSASREVTEAFF TGCAGTGCTTCGAGGGAGGTCACTGAAGCTTTCTTT
TRBJ1-2 NA TRBD1 TRBV10-3 CAISDSGTGGFGYTF TGTGCCATCAGTGATTCCGGGACAGGGGGCTTTGGCTACACCTTC